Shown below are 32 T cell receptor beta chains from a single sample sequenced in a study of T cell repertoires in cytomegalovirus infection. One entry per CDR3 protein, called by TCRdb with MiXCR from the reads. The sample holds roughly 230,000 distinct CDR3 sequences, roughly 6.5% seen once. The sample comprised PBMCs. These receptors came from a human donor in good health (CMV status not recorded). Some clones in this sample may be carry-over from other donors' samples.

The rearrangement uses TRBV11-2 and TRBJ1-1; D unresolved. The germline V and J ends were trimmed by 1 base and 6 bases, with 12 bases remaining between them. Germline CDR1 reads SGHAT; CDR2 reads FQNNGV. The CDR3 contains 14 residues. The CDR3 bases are TGTGCCAGCAGCTTAGGGGCACTACGGGCTGAAGCTTTCTTT. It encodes CASSLGALRAEAFF.

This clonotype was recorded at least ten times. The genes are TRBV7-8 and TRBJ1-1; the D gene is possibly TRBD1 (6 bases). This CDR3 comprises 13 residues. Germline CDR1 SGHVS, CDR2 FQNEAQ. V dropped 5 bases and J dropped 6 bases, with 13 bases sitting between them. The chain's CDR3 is CASSTGGGPEAFF. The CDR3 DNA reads TGTGCCAGCAGCACTGGGGGGGGCCCTGAAGCTTTCTTT.

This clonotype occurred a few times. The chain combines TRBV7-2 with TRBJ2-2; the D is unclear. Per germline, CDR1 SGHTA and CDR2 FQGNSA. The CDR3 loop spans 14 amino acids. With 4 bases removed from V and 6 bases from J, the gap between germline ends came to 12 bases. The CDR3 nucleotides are TGTGCCAGCAGCTCGGTAGGAGTATCCGGGGAGCTGTTTTTT. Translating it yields CASSSVGVSGELFF.

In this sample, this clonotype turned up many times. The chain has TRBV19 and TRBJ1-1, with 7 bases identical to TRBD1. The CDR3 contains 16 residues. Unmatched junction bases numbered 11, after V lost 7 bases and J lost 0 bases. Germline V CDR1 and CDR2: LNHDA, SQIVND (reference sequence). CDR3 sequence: CASISGGAPMNTEAFF. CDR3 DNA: TGTGCCAGTATCTCAGGGGGGGCCCCTATGAACACTGAAGCTTTCTTT.

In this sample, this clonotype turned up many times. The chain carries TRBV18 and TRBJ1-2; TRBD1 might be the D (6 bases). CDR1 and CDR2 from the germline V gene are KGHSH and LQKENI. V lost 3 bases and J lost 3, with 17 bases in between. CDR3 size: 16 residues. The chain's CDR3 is CASSPWGNREDYGYTF. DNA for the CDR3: TGTGCCAGCTCACCTTGGGGAAACAGGGAAGACTATGGCTACACCTTC.

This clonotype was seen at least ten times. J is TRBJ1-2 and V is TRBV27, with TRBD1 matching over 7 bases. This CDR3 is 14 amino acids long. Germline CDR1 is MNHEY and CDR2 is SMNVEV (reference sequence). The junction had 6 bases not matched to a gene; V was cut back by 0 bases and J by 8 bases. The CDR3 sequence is CASSLSIQGLGYTF. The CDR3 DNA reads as TGTGCCAGCAGTTTATCGATACAGGGGCTCGGCTACACCTTC.

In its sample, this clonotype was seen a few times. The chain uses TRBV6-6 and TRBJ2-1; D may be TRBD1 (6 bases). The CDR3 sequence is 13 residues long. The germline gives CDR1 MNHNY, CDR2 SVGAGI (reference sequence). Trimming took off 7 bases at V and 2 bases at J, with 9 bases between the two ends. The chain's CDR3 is CASTPGAYNEQFF. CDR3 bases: TGTGCCAGCACCCCAGGGGCCTACAATGAGCAGTTCTTC.

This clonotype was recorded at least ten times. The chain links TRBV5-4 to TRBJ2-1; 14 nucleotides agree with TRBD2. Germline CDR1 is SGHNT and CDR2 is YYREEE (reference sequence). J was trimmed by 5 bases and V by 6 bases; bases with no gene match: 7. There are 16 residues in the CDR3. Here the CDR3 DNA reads TGTGCCAGCAAGCCCGGGGGACTAGCGGGGGACAATGAGCAGTTCTTC. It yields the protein CASKPGGLAGDNEQFF.

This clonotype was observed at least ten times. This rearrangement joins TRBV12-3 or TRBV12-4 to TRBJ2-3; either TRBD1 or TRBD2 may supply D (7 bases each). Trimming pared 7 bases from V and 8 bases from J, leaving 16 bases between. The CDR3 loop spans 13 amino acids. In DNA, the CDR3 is TGTGCCAGCAATTCACAGGGGACTATTACGCAGTATTTT. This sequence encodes CASNSQGTITQYF.

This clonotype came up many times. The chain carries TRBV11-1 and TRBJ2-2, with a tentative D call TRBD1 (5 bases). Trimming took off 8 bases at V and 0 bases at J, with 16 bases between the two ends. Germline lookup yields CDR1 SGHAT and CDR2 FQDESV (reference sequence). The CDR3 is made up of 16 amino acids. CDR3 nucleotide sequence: TGTGCCAGCCGCCACCCGGGCAGGGCGAACACCGGGGAGCTGTTTTTT. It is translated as CASRHPGRANTGELFF.

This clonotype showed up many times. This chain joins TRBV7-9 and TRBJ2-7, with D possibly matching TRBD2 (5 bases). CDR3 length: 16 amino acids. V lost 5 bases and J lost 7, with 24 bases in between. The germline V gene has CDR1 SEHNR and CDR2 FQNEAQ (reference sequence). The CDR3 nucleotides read TGTGCCAGCAGCGACGACCGGACTCCCTTCCTCGGGGAGCAGTACTTC. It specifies CASSDDRTPFLGEQYF.

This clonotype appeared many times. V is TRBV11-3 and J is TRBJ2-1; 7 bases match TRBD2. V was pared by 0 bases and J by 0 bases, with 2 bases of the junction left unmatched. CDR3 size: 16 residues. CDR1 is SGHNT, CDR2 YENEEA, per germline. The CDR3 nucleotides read TGTGCCAGCAGCTTAGAGGGGGACTACTCCTACAATGAGCAGTTCTTC. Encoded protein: CASSLEGDYSYNEQFF.

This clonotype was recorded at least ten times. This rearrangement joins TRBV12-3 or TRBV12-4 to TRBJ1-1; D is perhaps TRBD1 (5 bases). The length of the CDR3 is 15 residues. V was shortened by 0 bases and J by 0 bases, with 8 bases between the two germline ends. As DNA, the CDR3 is TGTGCCAGCAGTTTAGCGGGACGGTTGAACACTGAAGCTTTCTTT. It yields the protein CASSLAGRLNTEAFF.

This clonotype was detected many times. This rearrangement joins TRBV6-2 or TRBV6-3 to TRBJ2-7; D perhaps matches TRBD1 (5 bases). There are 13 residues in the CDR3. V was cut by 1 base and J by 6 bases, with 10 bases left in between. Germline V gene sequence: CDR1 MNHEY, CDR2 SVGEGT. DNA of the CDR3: TGTGCCAGCAGTTACTTCCAGGGTACCGAGCAGTACTTC. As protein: CASSYFQGTEQYF.

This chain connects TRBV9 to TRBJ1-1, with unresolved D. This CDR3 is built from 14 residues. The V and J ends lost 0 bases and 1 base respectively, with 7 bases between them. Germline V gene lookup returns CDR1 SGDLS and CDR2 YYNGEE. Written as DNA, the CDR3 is TGTGCCAGCAGCGTAGAGTTCGAGAACACTGAAGCTTTCTTT. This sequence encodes CASSVEFENTEAFF.

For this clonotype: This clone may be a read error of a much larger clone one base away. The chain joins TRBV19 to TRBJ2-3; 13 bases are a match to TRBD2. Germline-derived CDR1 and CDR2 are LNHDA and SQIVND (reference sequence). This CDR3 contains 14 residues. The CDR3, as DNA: TGTGCCTGTAGATGGACTAGCGGGGGAGATACGCAGTATTTT. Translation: CACRWTSGGDTQYF.

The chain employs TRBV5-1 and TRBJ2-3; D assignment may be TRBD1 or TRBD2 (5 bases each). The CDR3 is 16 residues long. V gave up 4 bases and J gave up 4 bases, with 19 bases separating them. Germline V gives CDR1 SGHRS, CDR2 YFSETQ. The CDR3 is CASSPRGPQVSDTQYF. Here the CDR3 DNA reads TGCGCCAGCAGCCCCCGGGGCCCACAGGTTTCAGATACGCAGTATTTT.

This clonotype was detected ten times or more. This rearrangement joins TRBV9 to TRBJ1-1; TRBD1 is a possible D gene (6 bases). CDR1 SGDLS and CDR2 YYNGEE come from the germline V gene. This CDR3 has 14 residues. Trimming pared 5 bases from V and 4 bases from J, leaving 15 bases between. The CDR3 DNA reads TGTGCCAGCAGTGTCGCTCCAGGGGTCACTGAAGCTTTCTTT. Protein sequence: CASSVAPGVTEAFF.

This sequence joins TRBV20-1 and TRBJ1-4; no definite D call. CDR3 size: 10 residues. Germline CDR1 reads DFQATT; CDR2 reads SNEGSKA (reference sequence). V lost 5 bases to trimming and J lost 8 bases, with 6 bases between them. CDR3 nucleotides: TGCAGTGCTGAGGAAGAAAAACTGTTTTTT. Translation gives CSAEEEKLFF.

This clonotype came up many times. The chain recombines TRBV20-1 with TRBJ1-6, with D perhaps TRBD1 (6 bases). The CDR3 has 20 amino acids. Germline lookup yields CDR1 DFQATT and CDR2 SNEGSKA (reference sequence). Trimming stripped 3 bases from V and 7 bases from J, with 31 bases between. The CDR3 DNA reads TGCAGTGCTAGTAGTGTGGGGCACCTAACGCTGGGGGCTTCGAATTCACCCCTCCACTTT. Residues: CSASSVGHLTLGASNSPLHF.

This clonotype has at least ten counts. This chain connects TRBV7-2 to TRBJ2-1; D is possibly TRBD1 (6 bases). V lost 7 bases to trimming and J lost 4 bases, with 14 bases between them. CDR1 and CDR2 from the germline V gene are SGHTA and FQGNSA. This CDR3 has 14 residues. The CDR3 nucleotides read TGTGCCAGCAACCCGGACAGAACGTACAATGAGCAGTTCTTC. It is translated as CASNPDRTYNEQFF. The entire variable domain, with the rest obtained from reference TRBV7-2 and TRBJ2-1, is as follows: GAGVSQSPSNKVTEKGKDVELRCDPISGHTALYWYRQSLGQGLEFLIYFQGNSAPDKSGLPSDRFSAERTGGSVSTLTIQRTQQEDSAVYLCASNPDRTYNEQFFGPGTRLTVL.

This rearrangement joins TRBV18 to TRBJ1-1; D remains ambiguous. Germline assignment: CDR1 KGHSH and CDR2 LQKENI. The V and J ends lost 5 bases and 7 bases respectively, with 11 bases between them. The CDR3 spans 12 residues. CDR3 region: CASSTGSGEAFF. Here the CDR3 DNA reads TGTGCCAGCTCAACCGGGTCCGGTGAAGCTTTCTTT.

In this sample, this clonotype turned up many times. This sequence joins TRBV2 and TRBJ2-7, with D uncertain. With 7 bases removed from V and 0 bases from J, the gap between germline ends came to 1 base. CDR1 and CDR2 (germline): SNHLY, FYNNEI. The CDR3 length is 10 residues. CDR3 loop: CASTSYEQYF. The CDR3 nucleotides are TGTGCCAGCACCTCCTACGAGCAGTACTTC. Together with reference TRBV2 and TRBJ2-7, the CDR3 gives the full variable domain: EPEVTQTPSHQVTQMGQEVILRCVPISNHLYFYWYRQILGQKVEFLVSFYNNEISEKSEIFDDQFSVERPDGSNFTLKIRSTKLEDSAMYFCASTSYEQYFGPGTRLTVT.

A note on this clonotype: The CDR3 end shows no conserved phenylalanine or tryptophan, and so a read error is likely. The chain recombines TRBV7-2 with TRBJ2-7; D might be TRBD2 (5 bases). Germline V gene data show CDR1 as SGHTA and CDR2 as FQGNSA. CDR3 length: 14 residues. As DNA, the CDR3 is TGTGCCAGCAGCGTAGCTCGGGATTCCTACGAGCAGTACTAC. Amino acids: CASSVARDSYEQYY.

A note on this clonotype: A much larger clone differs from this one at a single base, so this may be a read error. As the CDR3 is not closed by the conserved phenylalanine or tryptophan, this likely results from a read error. CDR3 nucleotide sequence: TGCAGTGCTGGCGGGGACAGGGACAATTCACCCCTCCACGTT. Amino acids: CSAGGDRDNSPLHV. The chain combines TRBV20-1 with TRBJ1-6; 9 nucleotides align to TRBD1. V shed 5 bases, J shed 7 bases, and the junction held 6 bases outside the gene matches. The CDR3 contains 14 residues. CDR1 and CDR2 (germline): DFQATT, SNEGSKA (reference sequence).

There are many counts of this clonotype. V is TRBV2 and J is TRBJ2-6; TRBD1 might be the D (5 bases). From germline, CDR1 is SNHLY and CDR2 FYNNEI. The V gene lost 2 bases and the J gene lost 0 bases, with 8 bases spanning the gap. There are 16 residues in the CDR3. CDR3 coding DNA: TGTGCCAGCAGTGAACAGGGCCTCTCTGGGGCCAACGTCCTGACTTTC. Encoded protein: CASSEQGLSGANVLTF. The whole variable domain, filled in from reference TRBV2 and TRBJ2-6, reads EPEVTQTPSHQVTQMGQEVILRCVPISNHLYFYWYRQILGQKVEFLVSFYNNEISEKSEIFDDQFSVERPDGSNFTLKIRSTKLEDSAMYFCASSEQGLSGANVLTFGAGSRLTVL.

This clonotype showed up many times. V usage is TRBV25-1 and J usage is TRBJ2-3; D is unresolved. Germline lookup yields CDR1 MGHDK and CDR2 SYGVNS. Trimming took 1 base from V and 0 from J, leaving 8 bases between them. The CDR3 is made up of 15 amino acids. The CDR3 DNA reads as TGTGCCAGCAGTGAATGGGCTGATAGCACAGATACGCAGTATTTT. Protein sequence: CASSEWADSTDTQYF.

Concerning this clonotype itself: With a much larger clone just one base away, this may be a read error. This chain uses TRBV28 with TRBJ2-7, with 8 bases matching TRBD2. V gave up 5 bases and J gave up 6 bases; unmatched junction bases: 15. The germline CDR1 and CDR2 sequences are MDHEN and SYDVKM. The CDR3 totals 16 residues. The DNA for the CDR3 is TGTGCCAGCAGTCGGTGGGAGCGGGGGAAAAAGGGCGAGCAGTACTTC. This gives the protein CASSRWERGKKGEQYF.

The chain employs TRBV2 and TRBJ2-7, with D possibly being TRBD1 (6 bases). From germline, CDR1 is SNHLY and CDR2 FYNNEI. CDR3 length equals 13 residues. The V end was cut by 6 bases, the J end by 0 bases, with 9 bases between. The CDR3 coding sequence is TGTGCCAGCAGGGCGACAGGCTCCTACGAGCAGTACTTC. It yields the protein CASRATGSYEQYF.

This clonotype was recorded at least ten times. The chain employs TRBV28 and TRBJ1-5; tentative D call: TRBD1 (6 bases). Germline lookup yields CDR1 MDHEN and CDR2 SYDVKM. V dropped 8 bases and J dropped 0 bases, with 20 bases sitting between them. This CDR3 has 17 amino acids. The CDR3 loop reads CASPPPGHIYSNQPQHF. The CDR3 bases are TGTGCCAGCCCCCCCCCGGGACACATCTATAGCAATCAGCCCCAGCATTTT.

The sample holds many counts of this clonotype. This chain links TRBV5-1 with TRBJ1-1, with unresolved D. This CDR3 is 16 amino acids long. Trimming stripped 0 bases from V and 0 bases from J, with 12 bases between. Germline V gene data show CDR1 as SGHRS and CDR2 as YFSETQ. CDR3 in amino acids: CASSLAAVRMNTEAFF. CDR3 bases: TGCGCCAGCAGCTTGGCGGCAGTCCGCATGAACACTGAAGCTTTCTTT.

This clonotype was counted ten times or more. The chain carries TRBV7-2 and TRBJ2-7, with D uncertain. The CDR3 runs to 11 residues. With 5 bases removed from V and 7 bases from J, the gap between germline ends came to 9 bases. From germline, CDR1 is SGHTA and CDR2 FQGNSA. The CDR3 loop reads CASSERVEQYF. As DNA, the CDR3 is TGTGCCAGCAGCGAACGGGTGGAGCAGTACTTC.